Presented here are 9 T cell receptor beta chains from one specimen sequenced in a study of control samples from healthy donors and cancer patients. Clones were sequenced by immunoSEQ multiplex PCR, and TCRdb holds only the in-frame ones, with some missing. The table lists about 130,000 clones, 80% to 95% of them singletons. Sequencing was performed on blood. The source is a man aged 18 to 35 in good health.

V usage is TRBV4-2 and J usage is TRBJ2-2; D possibly uses TRBD1 or TRBD2 (6 bases each). Germline CDR1 is LGHNA and CDR2 is YNFKEQ. The CDR3 runs to 16 residues. The V end was cut by 4 bases, the J end by 2 bases, with 14 bases between. The CDR3 region is CASSRGRRGNTGELFF. In DNA, the CDR3 is TGTGCCAGCAGCCGGGGGCGGCGGGGAAACACCGGGGAGCTGTTTTTT.

The V and J genes are TRBV5-1 and TRBJ2-5, with 9 bases that match TRBD1. The germline V gene has CDR1 SGHRS and CDR2 YFSETQ. This CDR3 is 16 amino acids long. J lost 2 bases, V lost 4 bases, and 9 bases had no gene match. The CDR3 coding sequence is TGCGCCAGCAGCACAGGACAGGGGAGAGGTCAAGAGACCCAGTACTTC. Translating it yields CASSTGQGRGQETQYF.

The chain joins TRBV25-1 to TRBJ2-1, with D perhaps given as TRBD1 or TRBD2 (5 bases each). CDR3 length equals 10 residues. V lost 8 bases and J 6 bases, leaving 5 bases between the germline ends. The germline V gene encodes CDR1 MGHDK and CDR2 SYGVNS. CDR3 DNA sequence: TGTGCCAGCGGGGGCAATGAGCAGTTCTTC. Residues: CASGGNEQFF.

The chain employs TRBV2 and TRBJ2-2; TRBD1 matches at 9 bases. With V trimmed by 7 bases and J by 1 base, 7 bases remained unmatched. The CDR3 is 16 residues long. The V gene's germline CDR1 is SNHLY and CDR2 FYNNEI. The chain's CDR3 is CASKGGQGLNTGELFF. The CDR3 coding sequence is TGTGCCAGCAAGGGGGGACAGGGCTTGAACACCGGGGAGCTGTTTTTT.

The chain uses TRBV2 and TRBJ1-4; 7 nucleotides match TRBD1. CDR1 and CDR2 from the germline V gene are SNHLY and FYNNEI. This CDR3 is 14 amino acids long. V shed 6 bases, J shed 3 bases, and the junction held 4 bases outside the gene matches. The CDR3 spells CASRPGQPNEKLFF. DNA of the CDR3: TGTGCCAGCAGGCCGGGACAGCCTAATGAAAAACTGTTTTTT.

V and J are TRBV6-5 and TRBJ1-3; possible D gene TRBD1, 6 bases. V was shortened by 6 bases and J by 0 bases, with 9 bases between the two germline ends. The germline V gene has CDR1 MNHEY and CDR2 SVGAGI. The CDR3 runs to 14 residues. The CDR3 reads CASRQGPSGNTIYF. The CDR3, as DNA: TGTGCCAGCAGACAGGGCCCCTCTGGAAACACCATATATTTT.

Points on this clone: Other DNA sequences in this specimen translate into the identical CDR3. J is TRBJ2-7 and V is TRBV2, with TRBD1 matching 9 bases. The junction had 0 bases not matched to a gene; V was cut back by 6 bases and J by 3 bases. This CDR3 region has 12 residues. Looked up from germline, CDR1 is SNHLY and CDR2 is FYNNEI. CDR3 in amino acids: CASRDRGYEQYF. CDR3 nucleotide sequence: TGTGCCAGCAGGGACAGGGGCTACGAGCAGTACTTC.

The J gene is TRBJ2-5, the V gene TRBV10-1; 10 bases align to TRBD2. V shed 1 base, J shed 5 bases, and the junction held 7 bases outside the gene matches. This CDR3 region has 16 residues. The germline CDR1 and CDR2 sequences are WNHNN and SYGVQD (reference sequence). The CDR3 sequence is CASSELASGGVETQYF. The CDR3 nucleotides are TGCGCCAGCAGTGAGTTGGCTAGCGGGGGAGTTGAGACCCAGTACTTC.

This clone has just one count. This rearrangement joins TRBV19 to TRBJ1-2; D might be TRBD1 (6 bases). The CDR3 has 16 amino acids. Per germline, CDR1 LNHDA and CDR2 SQIVND (reference sequence). The V gene lost 5 bases and the J gene lost 12 bases, with 28 bases spanning the gap. The CDR3 spells CASSLGGPTTGAQNTF. The DNA of the CDR3 is TGTGCCAGTAGTCTCGGGGGGCCGACCACGGGGGCCCAGAACACCTTC.